This T cell receptor (beta chain) was sequenced in a study of blood T cells in healthy people across ages. A second 7 to 11 cycle PCR used barcoded and J-beta primers. TCRdb itself ran the 5' RACE reads through MiXCR, one entry per CDR3 protein. The sample lists some 1,000,000 distinct CDR3 sequences; about 25% were seen once. The CDR3 consists of 15 residues. CDR1 and CDR2 (germline): SGHRS, YFSETQ. V gave up 0 bases and J gave up 6 bases, with 14 bases separating them. Separately, the same data were catalogued under a study of T cells of mothers and their children.

Material: blood. This TCR was sampled from a girl aged 2-15 years in good health. J is TRBJ2-3 and V is TRBV5-1, with a weak D call TRBD1 (5 bases). CDR3 in amino acids: CASSLEDTLRDTQYF. The CDR3 DNA is TGCGCCAGCAGCTTGGAGGACACCCTACGGGATACGCAGTATTTT.